These 9 T cell receptor beta chains were all obtained from the same sample, sequenced in a study of blood T cell repertoires in COVID-19. This table comes from immunoSEQ multiplex PCR, and its TCRdb copy is limited to in-frame clones, with some not included. This table holds nearly 110,000 clones, 60% to 85% found once. Sequencing was carried out using peripheral blood. The receptors were gathered from a man at least 80 years old with COVID-19, enrolled during active disease.

This chain connects TRBV10-3 to TRBJ1-1; D is uncertain. Trimming left V 4 bases short and J 3 bases short, with 15 bases between. This CDR3 comprises 15 residues. Germline assignment: CDR1 ENHRY and CDR2 SYGVKD. The DNA of the CDR3 is TGTGCCATCAGTGGAGATCAGGCAGCGGACACTGAAGCTTTCTTT. Translation gives CAISGDQAADTEAFF.

This chain joins TRBV6-5 and TRBJ2-7, with 10 bases aligning to TRBD1. Trimming removed 0 bases from V and 4 bases from J; junction bases left unmatched: 3. The CDR3 sequence is 15 residues long. The germline V gene encodes CDR1 MNHEY and CDR2 SVGAGI. DNA for the CDR3: TGTGCCAGCAGTTACTCTAGACAGGGGGCTTACGAGCAGTACTTC. The encoded protein is CASSYSRQGAYEQYF.

The chain is built from TRBV28 and TRBJ1-6; no clear D gene. The length of the CDR3 is 16 residues. Trimming took off 1 base at V and 0 bases at J, with 7 bases between the two ends. Germline assignment: CDR1 MDHEN and CDR2 SYDVKM. The CDR3 protein is CASSLFHSSYNSPLHF. The CDR3 DNA follows: TGTGCCAGCAGTTTATTCCACAGCTCCTATAATTCACCCCTCCACTTT.

In regard to this clone: The same CDR3 can be traced to other DNA sequences in this sample. V is TRBV5-1 and J is TRBJ1-1; weak D call: TRBD1 (5 bases). The CDR3 runs to 14 residues. CDR1 and CDR2 (germline): SGHRS, YFSETQ. The V end lost 1 base, the J end lost 1 base, and 8 bases lay between the germline ends. The chain's CDR3 is CASSLQGSNTEAFF. The CDR3 bases are TGCGCCAGCAGCTTGCAGGGCTCGAACACTGAAGCTTTCTTT.

V usage is TRBV25-1 and J usage is TRBJ2-4, with a tentative D call TRBD1 (5 bases). Deletions cut 5 bases from V and 3 bases from J, with 14 bases between. Per germline, CDR1 MGHDK and CDR2 SYGVNS. This CDR3 is 15 amino acids long. CDR3 region: CASSTRGLGKNIQYF. Written as DNA, the CDR3 is TGTGCCAGCAGTACAAGGGGTCTGGGCAAAAACATTCAGTACTTC.

V is TRBV5-4 and J is TRBJ1-1; 7 nucleotides agree with TRBD1. CDR1 and CDR2 from the germline V gene are SGHNT and YYREEE (reference sequence). The CDR3 covers 14 residues. V was pared by 3 bases and J by 1 base, with 3 bases of the junction left unmatched. In nucleotides, the CDR3 is TGTGCCAGCAGCTCCCGGGACAGGAACACTGAAGCTTTCTTT. Protein: CASSSRDRNTEAFF.

This chain connects TRBV2 to TRBJ2-7; no definite D call. The CDR3 runs 10 residues. V was trimmed by 4 bases and J by 6 bases, leaving 4 bases between them. Per the germline V gene, CDR1 is SNHLY and CDR2 is FYNNEI. CDR3 DNA: TGTGCCAGCAGTGCGGGCGAGCAGTACTTC. Amino acids: CASSAGEQYF.

V and J are TRBV5-6 and TRBJ2-2; 8 positions match TRBD2. CDR3 length: 18 residues. Looked up from germline, CDR1 is SGHDT and CDR2 is YYEEEE. V shed 1 base and J 6 bases; nucleotides not matched to a gene: 14. The CDR3 DNA sequence: TGTGCCAGCAGCTTGCTTCGGGCGGGAGGTCTACGTCCCGGGGAGCTGTTTTTT. This sequence encodes CASSLLRAGGLRPGELFF.

In its sample, this clone was seen a few times. The chain recombines TRBV9 with TRBJ2-5; TRBD1 aligns across 7 bases. The J segment lost 5 bases and the V segment lost 0 bases, leaving 4 bases of the junction unmatched. The CDR3 is 14 residues long. CDR1 is SGDLS and CDR2 is YYNGEE in the germline V gene. As DNA, the CDR3 is TGTGCCAGCAGCGTAGTGTCACAGGGGGAGACCCAGTACTTC. Residues: CASSVVSQGETQYF.